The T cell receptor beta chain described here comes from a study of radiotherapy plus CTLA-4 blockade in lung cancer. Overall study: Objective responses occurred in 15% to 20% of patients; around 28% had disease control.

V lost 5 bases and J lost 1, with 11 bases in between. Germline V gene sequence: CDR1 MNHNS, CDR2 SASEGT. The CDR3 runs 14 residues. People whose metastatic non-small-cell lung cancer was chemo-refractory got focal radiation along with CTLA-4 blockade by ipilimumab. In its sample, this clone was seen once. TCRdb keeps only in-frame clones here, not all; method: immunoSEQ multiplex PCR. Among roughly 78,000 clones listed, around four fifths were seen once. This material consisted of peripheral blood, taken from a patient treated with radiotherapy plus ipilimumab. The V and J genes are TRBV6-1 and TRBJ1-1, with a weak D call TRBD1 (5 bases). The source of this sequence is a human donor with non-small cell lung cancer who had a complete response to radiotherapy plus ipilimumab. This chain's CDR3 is CASSTTGSNTEAFF. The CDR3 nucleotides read TGTGCCAGCAGTACCACAGGCTCGAACACTGAAGCTTTCTTT.